The present entry profiles one T cell receptor (beta chain) with its context. Its antigen is unidentified. Only in-frame clones appear in the TCRdb table, and some are missing; sequencing was by immunoSEQ multiplex PCR. The sample consists of 1.5 million to 2.5 million clones, about 95% of them appearing once. The data originate from a study of shared clonotypes between healthy human individuals. Findings of the study overall: Naive subsets generally exceeded memory subsets in estimated richness.

V dropped 1 base and J dropped 12 bases, with 1 base sitting between them. This CDR3 is built from 9 residues. Germline-derived CDR1 and CDR2 are SGHTA and FQGNSA. The naive CD8 subset, CD45RO-negative cells positively selected for CCR7, excluded terminally differentiated effector memory CD45RA+ cells. V usage is TRBV7-2 and J usage is TRBJ2-1; unclear D gene. The sequence was collected from a man in his late teens or twenties in good health. Specimen: naive CD8+ T cells sorted from blood. The CDR3 loop reads CASSLGQFF. CDR3 in DNA: TGTGCCAGCAGCTTAGGGCAGTTCTTC.